This TCR beta chain derives from a study of blood T cell repertoires in COVID-19 (dated by TCRdb to about 2020). For context, the study as a whole: Samples covering the acute and convalescent phases of COVID-19 were provided by collaborators in the United States, Italy and Spain. HLA class I and class II types, where available, came from metadata supplied by the sample provider rather than from assay-based typing. Samples were obtained from the ongoing ImmuneRACE study (first 160 participants) and from over 1,000 subjects provided by 6 global collaborators. Deeply sampled blood TCRbeta repertoires from subjects exposed to, actively infected with, or recovered from COVID-19 were included in the dataset. Nearly every sample came with metadata listing a de-identified subject ID, COVID-19 status, age in years and sex. The repertoires were made available in a free public database intended to serve as a resource for research on the immune response to SARS-CoV-2. The material from the prospective study consisted of cDNA or gDNA derived from T cells, B-cell-depleted T cells, or PBMCs. Study-wide findings and limitations: Clinical and demographic metadata were provided uncurated, with the amount varying by source and participant.

TCRbeta CDR3 regions were amplified from genomic DNA using the immunoSEQ Assay, a bias-controlled multiplex PCR. On the authors' methods: Within the assay, amplification of reference gene primers was used to estimate how many nucleated cells each sample contained. To quantify the absolute abundance of each unique TCRbeta CDR3 rearrangement, sequence reads were collapsed and filtered. For each sample, productive Simpson clonality was calculated by taking the square root of Simpson's diversity index across productive rearrangements. Imported from immuneACCESS, the table was reduced by TCRdb to in-frame sequences with V and J called. These copies leave out some clones; in studies compared against another copy, an unresolved V gene accounts for under half, and the cause of the remainder is not known. The V and J calls and clone size are taken from that table; D and trimming were inferred from the DNA. A total of about 150,000 clones appear in this sample, around 82% of them only once. Of the sample, about 0.63% is held by the ten largest clones.

This clone was seen a few times. Its binding antigen is unknown. Base quality data are lacking; no much larger clone is found one base away. After removal of 4 bases from V and 0 bases from J, the junction retains 3 bases not matched to a gene. The cysteine opens and the phenylalanine closes a CDR3 of 16 amino acids. The kept DNA is CDR3 alone, 48 bases in frame from the first base. According to the germline V gene, CDR1 reads SGHTA and CDR2 reads FQGNSA. In Seattle, one collaborating source enrolled patients while the infection was active and tracked those patients longitudinally over the course of disease. Each collaborating institution followed its own protocols to collect whole blood in K2EDTA tubes. For TCRbeta analysis, collaborators shipped samples in one of three forms: frozen whole blood, isolated PBMCs, or DNA extracted from either of those sample types.

The rearrangement joined TRBV7-2 to TRBJ1-6; 7 junctional bases match TRBD1. The sequencing input was peripheral blood. The TCR was taken from a man aged 60 to 69 with COVID-19, enrolled during active disease. Here is the DNA: TGTGCCAGCAGCTCCCGACAGGGCTCCTATAATTCACCCCTCCACTTT. The resulting protein is CASSSRQGSYNSPLHF.